This T cell receptor beta chain came from a study of blood T cell repertoires in COVID-19. The wider study: Sites across the United States, Italy and Spain contributed samples from acute and convalescent COVID-19.

Authors' methods: Amplification with reference gene primers provided the estimates of nucleated cell counts. Sequencing was performed with immunoSEQ multiplex PCR; in TCRdb, only in-frame clones are kept and a portion is missing. The DNA gave D and trimming, while V, J and clone size come from that table. The table includes some 390,000 clones, about 87% detected once. V was shortened by 0 bases and J by 7 bases, with 15 bases between the two germline ends. CDR1 is MNHEY, CDR2 SVGAGI, per germline. The CDR3 loop spans 15 amino acids. Input material: peripheral blood. The sequence came from a woman aged 55-69 years with COVID-19, enrolled during active disease. The chain carries TRBV6-5 and TRBJ1-2, with a weak D call TRBD1 (5 bases). This CDR3 is CASSYSGRERSGYTF. In nucleotides, the CDR3 is TGTGCCAGCAGTTACTCGGGCAGGGAACGGAGTGGCTACACCTTC.